The clone carrying this TCR beta chain came up many times. The target antigen is unknown. Trimming pared 8 bases from V and 3 bases from J, leaving 11 bases between. Germline CDR1 is SNHLY and CDR2 is FYNNEI. The CDR3 covers 12 residues. This sample was taken from a study of T cells in Graves' hyperthyroidism and ophthalmopathy. Study-level information: Peripheral blood sampling occurred at initial diagnosis, before any treatment. General study points: The majority of expanded thyroid clonotypes above 0.001 also appeared in blood. A model built on 13 V-J features separated ophthalmopathy from stable hyperthyroidism.

The patients, who ranged from 18 to 65 in age, presented with newly diagnosed hyperthyroidism lasting under 2 months. Researchers amplified the TCR beta CDR3 regions from RNA transcripts. HTBI primers were employed in a first-round RT-PCR of the TCR CDR3. TCRdb called the multiplex PCR reads again in MiXCR, with one record for every CDR3 protein. The sample includes under 300,000 distinct CDR3 sequences, roughly 15% of them seen just once. This sequence joins TRBV2 and TRBJ2-7; D not resolved. The clonotype comes from a woman in her twenties or thirties with Graves' hyperthyroidism that later progressed to Graves' ophthalmopathy. The source material was blood. The CDR3 DNA is TGTGCCAGCCTGACGGTGGGCTACGAGCAGTACTTC. It is translated as CASLTVGYEQYF. Full variable domain (remainder filled in from reference TRBV2 and TRBJ2-7): EPEVTQTPSHQVTQMGQEVILRCVPISNHLYFYWYRQILGQKVEFLVSFYNNEISEKSEIFDDQFSVERPDGSNFTLKIRSTKLEDSAMYFCASLTVGYEQYFGPGTRLTVT.